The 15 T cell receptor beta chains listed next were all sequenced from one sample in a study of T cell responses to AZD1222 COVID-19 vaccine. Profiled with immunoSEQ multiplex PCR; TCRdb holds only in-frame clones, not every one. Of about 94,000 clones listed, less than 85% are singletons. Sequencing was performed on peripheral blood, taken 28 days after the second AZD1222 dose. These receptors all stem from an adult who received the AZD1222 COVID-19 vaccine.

CDR3: CASSSGVPLNEQFF. In DNA form, the CDR3 reads TGCGCCAGCAGCTCGGGGGTCCCCCTCAATGAGCAGTTCTTC. The chain joins TRBV5-1 to TRBJ2-1; D possibly corresponds to TRBD2 (6 bases). Germline values: CDR1 SGHRS, CDR2 YFSETQ. Trimming cost V 3 bases and J 6 bases, with 13 bases left between them. The CDR3 is 14 residues long.

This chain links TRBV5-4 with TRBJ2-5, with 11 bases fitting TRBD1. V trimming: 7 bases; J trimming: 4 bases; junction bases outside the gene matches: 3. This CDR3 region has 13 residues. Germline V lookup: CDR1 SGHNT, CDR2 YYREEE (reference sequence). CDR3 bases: TGTGCCAGCGGACAGGGGGCGAGAGAGACCCAGTACTTC. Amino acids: CASGQGARETQYF.

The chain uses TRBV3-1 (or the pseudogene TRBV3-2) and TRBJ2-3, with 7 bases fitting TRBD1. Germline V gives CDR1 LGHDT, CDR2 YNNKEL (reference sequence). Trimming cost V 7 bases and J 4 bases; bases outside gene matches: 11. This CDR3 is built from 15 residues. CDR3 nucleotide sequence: TGTGCCAGCACCTTAGGGGGCCTGGGAGCAGATACGCAGTATTTT. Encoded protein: CASTLGGLGADTQYF.

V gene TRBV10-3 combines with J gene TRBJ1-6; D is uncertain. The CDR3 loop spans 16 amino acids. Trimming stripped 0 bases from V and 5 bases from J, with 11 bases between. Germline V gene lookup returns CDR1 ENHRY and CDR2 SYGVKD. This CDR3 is CAISESVVRDNSPLHF. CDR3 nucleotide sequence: TGTGCCATCAGTGAGTCTGTGGTGCGGGATAATTCACCCCTCCACTTT.

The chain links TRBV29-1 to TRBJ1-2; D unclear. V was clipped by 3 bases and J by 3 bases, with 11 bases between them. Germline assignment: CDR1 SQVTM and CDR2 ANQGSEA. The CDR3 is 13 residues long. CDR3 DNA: TGCAGCGTTGACGGCGGACGGGACTATGGCTACACCTTC. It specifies CSVDGGRDYGYTF.

CDR3 loop: CASSEELLAGELFF. Written as DNA, the CDR3 is TGTGCCAGCAGTGAAGAGTTATTGGCCGGGGAGCTGTTTTTT. This chain uses TRBV6-1 with TRBJ2-2, with D unresolved. In germline, CDR1 is MNHNS, CDR2 SASEGT. This CDR3 contains 14 residues. Trimming left V 1 base short and J 6 bases short, with 9 bases between.

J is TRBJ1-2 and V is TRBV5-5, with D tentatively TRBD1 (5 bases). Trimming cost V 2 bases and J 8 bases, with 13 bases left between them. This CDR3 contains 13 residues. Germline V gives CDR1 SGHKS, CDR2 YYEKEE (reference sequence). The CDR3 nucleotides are TGTGCCAGCAGCTTCGGCCAGGGTAGGGGCTACACCTTC. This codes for CASSFGQGRGYTF.

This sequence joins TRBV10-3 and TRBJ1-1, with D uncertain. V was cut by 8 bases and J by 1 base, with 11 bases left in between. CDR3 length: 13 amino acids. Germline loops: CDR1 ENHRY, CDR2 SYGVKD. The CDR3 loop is CAILREKNTEAFF. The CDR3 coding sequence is TGTGCCATCCTACGGGAAAAGAACACTGAAGCTTTCTTT.

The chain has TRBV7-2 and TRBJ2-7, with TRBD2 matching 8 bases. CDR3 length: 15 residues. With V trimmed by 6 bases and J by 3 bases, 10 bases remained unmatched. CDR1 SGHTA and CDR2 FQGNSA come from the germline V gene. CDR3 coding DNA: TGTGCCAGCAGGCCGAGCGGGAGCGGGTTCTACGAGCAGTACTTC. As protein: CASRPSGSGFYEQYF.

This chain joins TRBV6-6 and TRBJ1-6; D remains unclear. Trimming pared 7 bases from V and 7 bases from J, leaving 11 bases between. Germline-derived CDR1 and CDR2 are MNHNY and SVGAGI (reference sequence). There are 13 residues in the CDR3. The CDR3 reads CASNLAGNSPLHF. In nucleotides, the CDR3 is TGTGCCAGCAATCTGGCGGGGAATTCACCCCTCCACTTT.

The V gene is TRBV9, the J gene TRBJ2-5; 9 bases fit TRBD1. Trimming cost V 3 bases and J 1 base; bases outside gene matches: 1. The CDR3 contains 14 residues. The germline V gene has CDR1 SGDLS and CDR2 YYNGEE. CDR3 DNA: TGTGCCAGCAGCGCGGGACAGGGCCAAGAGACCCAGTACTTC. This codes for CASSAGQGQETQYF.

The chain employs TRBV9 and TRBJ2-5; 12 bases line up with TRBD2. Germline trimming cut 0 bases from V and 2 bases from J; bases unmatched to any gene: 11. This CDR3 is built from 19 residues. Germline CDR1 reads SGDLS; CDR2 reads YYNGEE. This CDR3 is CASSVGLGASGRVQETQYF. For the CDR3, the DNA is TGTGCCAGCAGCGTAGGACTGGGGGCTAGCGGGAGGGTACAAGAGACCCAGTACTTC.

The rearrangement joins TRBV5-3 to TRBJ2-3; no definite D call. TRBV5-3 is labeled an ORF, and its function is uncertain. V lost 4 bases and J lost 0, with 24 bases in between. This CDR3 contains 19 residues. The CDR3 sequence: CARSPLRELPRPSTDTQYF. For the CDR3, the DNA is TGTGCCAGAAGCCCACTCCGCGAGCTCCCAAGACCTAGCACAGATACGCAGTATTTT.

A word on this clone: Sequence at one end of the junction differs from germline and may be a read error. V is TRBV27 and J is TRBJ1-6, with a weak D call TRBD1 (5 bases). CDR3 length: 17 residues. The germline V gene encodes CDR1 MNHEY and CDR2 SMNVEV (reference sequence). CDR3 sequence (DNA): TGTGTCAGCAGTTTAACTTCTTGGGGCCCTTCTAATTCACCCCTCCACTTT. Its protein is CVSSLTSWGPSNSPLHF.

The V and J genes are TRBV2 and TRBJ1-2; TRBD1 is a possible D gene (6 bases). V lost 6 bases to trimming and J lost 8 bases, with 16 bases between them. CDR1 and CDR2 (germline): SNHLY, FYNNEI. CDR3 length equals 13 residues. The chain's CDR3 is CASSSGAMGGYTF. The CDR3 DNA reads TGTGCCAGCAGCTCAGGGGCTATGGGGGGCTACACCTTC.